This passage covers 10 T cell receptor beta chains from one sample sequenced in a study of blood T cell repertoires in COVID-19. Sequencing was performed with immunoSEQ multiplex PCR; in TCRdb, only in-frame clones are kept and a portion is missing. The sample carries around 270,000 clones, 91% recorded once. What was sequenced was peripheral blood. The receptors were gathered from a person aged 18 to 30 with COVID-19, enrolled during active disease.

On this clone itself: The junction and the germline gene differ at one end; a read error may be behind it. The V gene is TRBV7-7, the J gene TRBJ2-1, with TRBD2 as a possible D gene (7 bases). The CDR3 is 17 amino acids. The germline gives CDR1 SSHAT, CDR2 FNYEAQ (reference sequence). CDR3 sequence reads: CASSPLRFAGEGDEQFF. The CDR3 region has the DNA TGTGCTAGCAGCCCCCTGAGATTTGCGGGAGAGGGGGATGAGCAGTTCTTC. Full variable domain (missing parts from reference TRBV7-7 and TRBJ2-1): GAGVSQSPRYKVTKRGQDVTLRCDPISSHATLYWYQQALGQGPEFLTYFNYEAQPDKSGLPSDRFSAERPEGSISTLTIQRTEQRDSAMYRCASSPLRFAGEGDEQFFGPGTRLTVL.

About this clone itself: The limits of the CDR3 on the DNA are not certain, so only TCRdb's listed CDR3 is given. The CDR3: CAWSQYFGRGADTQYF. This chain uses TRBV30 with TRBJ2-3; TRBD2 reflects the table's D call only, with no check against the DNA. The CDR3 has 16 residues if both end residues are counted. Germline CDR1 and CDR2: GTSNPN and SVGIG (reference sequence).

The V and J genes are TRBV5-1 and TRBJ2-5; 10 nucleotides agree with TRBD2. The CDR3 length is 15 residues. After removal of 1 base from V and 5 bases from J, the junction contained 5 bases not matched to a gene. Germline V gives CDR1 SGHRS, CDR2 YFSETQ. CDR3: CASSLYPSGSETQYF. In DNA, the CDR3 is TGCGCCAGCAGCTTGTATCCTAGCGGGAGTGAGACCCAGTACTTC. Together with reference TRBV5-1 and TRBJ2-5, the CDR3 gives the full variable domain: KAGVTQTPRYLIKTRGQQVTLSCSPISGHRSVSWYQQTPGQGLQFLFEYFSETQRNKGNFPGRFSGRQFSNSRSEMNVSTLELGDSALYLCASSLYPSGSETQYFGPGTRLLVL.

J is TRBJ1-4 and V is TRBV18; a possible D gene is TRBD1 (6 bases). The V end was cut by 3 bases, the J end by 8 bases, with 10 bases between. The germline CDR1 and CDR2 sequences are KGHSH and LQKENI. The CDR3 consists of 13 residues. CDR3 sequence: CASSPHREEKLFF. Here the CDR3 DNA reads TGTGCCAGCTCACCCCACAGGGAGGAAAAACTGTTTTTT.

CDR3 sequence (DNA): TGTGCCAGCAGGGGAGTGGCAGGGGGCGGGGTTAGCTGGACTGAAGCTTTCTTT. Translated, it gives CASRGVAGGGVSWTEAFF. The rearrangement uses TRBV7-9 and TRBJ1-1, with TRBD1 identical over 8 bases. This CDR3 spans 18 amino acids. Germline assignment: CDR1 SEHNR and CDR2 FQNEAQ (reference sequence). V shed 6 bases and J 5 bases; nucleotides not matched to a gene: 20.

A remark on this clone: Other DNA sequences within the sample encode an identical CDR3. V usage is TRBV18 and J usage is TRBJ2-5; D uncertain. Germline V gene data show CDR1 as KGHSH and CDR2 as LQKENI. The V gene lost 3 bases and the J gene lost 4 bases, with 3 bases spanning the gap. The CDR3 runs to 11 residues. The CDR3 coding sequence is TGTGCCAGCTCACCCCGAGAGACCCAGTACTTC. Its translation is CASSPRETQYF. The full variable domain, rest sourced from reference TRBV18 and TRBJ2-5, is NAGVMQNPRHLVRRRGQEARLRCSPMKGHSHVYWYRQLPEEGLKFMVYLQKENIIDESGMPKERFSAEFPKEGPSILRIQQVVRGDSAAYFCASSPRETQYFGPGTRLLVL.

V gene TRBV24-1 combines with J gene TRBJ2-2; D not resolved. This CDR3 comprises 19 residues. Germline V gene data show CDR1 as KGHDR and CDR2 as SFDVKD. V was cut by 4 bases and J by 0 bases, with 20 bases left in between. CDR3 coding DNA: TGTGCCACCAGTGACCCCATGGGTGACACGAGATCGAACACCGGGGAGCTGTTTTTT. Protein product: CATSDPMGDTRSNTGELFF.

The chain combines TRBV19 with TRBJ1-5, with 10 bases that match TRBD1. From germline, CDR1 is LNHDA and CDR2 SQIVND (reference sequence). This CDR3 has 17 residues. Unmatched junction bases numbered 11, after V lost 3 bases and J lost 6 bases. The CDR3: CASSIPTGTGVSQPQHF. The DNA of the CDR3 is TGTGCCAGTAGTATCCCTACCGGGACAGGGGTCTCTCAGCCCCAGCATTTT.

The chain combines TRBV29-1 with TRBJ1-1; a possible D gene is TRBD1 (5 bases). V lost 3 bases to trimming and J lost 1 base, with 18 bases between them. The CDR3 covers 16 residues. Germline V gives CDR1 SQVTM, CDR2 ANQGSEA. The CDR3 sequence is CSVDGPGGRQNTEAFF. CDR3 bases: TGCAGCGTTGATGGACCGGGGGGACGGCAGAACACTGAAGCTTTCTTT.

The rearrangement joins TRBV19 to TRBJ1-2, with 7 bases fitting TRBD1. J lost 8 bases, V lost 6 bases, and 12 bases had no gene match. Germline V CDR1 and CDR2: LNHDA, SQIVND (reference sequence). This CDR3 contains 14 residues. CDR3 amino acids: CASRVQGLMGGYTF. CDR3 coding DNA: TGTGCCAGTAGGGTACAGGGGTTGATGGGCGGCTACACCTTC.